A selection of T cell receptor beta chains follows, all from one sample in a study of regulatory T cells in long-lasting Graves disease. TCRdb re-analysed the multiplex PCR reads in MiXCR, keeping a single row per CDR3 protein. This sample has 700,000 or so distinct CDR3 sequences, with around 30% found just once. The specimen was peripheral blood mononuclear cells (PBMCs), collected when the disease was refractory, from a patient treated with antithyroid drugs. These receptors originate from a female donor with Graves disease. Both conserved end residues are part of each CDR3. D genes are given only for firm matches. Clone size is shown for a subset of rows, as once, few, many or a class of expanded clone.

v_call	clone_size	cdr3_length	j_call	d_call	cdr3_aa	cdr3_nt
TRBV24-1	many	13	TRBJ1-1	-	CATRGEGVTEAFF	TGTGCCACCAGAGGAGAGGGGGTCACTGAAGCTTTCTTT
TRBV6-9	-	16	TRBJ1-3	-	CASSYSQATSGNTIYF	TGTGCCAGCAGTTACTCACAGGCCACATCTGGAAACACCATATATTTT
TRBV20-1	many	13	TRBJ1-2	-	CSAPRDGAHGYTF	TGCAGTGCCCCCCGGGACGGGGCGCACGGCTACACCTTC
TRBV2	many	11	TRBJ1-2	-	CASSEQTGYTF	TGTGCCAGCAGTGAACAAACCGGCTACACCTTC
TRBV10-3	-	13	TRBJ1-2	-	CAISDTPERGYTF	TGTGCCATCAGTGACACCCCTGAGCGGGGCTACACCTTC
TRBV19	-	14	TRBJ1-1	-	CASKFSGLNTEAFF	TGTGCCAGTAAGTTCTCGGGCCTCAACACTGAAGCTTTCTTT
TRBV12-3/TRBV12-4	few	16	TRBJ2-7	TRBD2	CASSDTSGSVPYEQYF	TGTGCCAGCAGTGATACTAGCGGGAGTGTCCCCTACGAGCAGTACTTC
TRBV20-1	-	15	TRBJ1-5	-	CSASHGGGDNQPQHF	TGCAGTGCATCCCACGGAGGGGGGGACAATCAGCCCCAGCATTTT
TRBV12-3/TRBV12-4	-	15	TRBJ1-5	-	CASSLRQLENQPQHF	TGTGCCAGCAGTTTAAGGCAGCTAGAGAATCAGCCCCAGCATTTT
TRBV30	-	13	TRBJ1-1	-	CAWTWTRNTEAFF	TGTGCCTGGACCTGGACCCGGAACACTGAAGCTTTCTTT
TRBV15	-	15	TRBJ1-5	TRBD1	CATRSDRDGNQPQHF	TGTGCCACCAGATCGGACAGGGATGGTAATCAGCCCCAGCATTTT
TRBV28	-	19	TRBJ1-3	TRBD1	CASSLGWGDSSNSGNTIYF	TGTGCCAGCAGCCTCGGATGGGGGGACAGCTCCAACTCTGGAAACACCATATATTTT
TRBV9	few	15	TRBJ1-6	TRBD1	CASSVGGQGTSPLHF	TGTGCCAGCAGCGTAGGAGGACAGGGAACTTCACCCCTCCACTTT
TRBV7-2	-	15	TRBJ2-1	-	CASSLQRTNYNEQFF	TGTGCCAGCAGCTTACAAAGGACAAACTACAATGAGCAGTTCTTC
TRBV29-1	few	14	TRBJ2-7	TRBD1	CSAGGQGYTYEQYF	TGCAGCGCCGGAGGACAGGGGTACACCTACGAGCAGTACTTC
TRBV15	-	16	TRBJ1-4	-	CATSSVQGLGDEKLFF	TGTGCCACCAGCAGTGTACAGGGTCTTGGGGATGAAAAACTGTTTTTT
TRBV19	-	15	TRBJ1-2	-	CASRRLGGENYGYTF	TGTGCCAGTAGACGACTGGGGGGAGAAAACTATGGCTACACCTTC
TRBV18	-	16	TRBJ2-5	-	CASSPRNQHDSVTQYF	TGTGCCAGCTCACCAAGGAATCAGCACGATAGTGTGACCCAGTACTTC
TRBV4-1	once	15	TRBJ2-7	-	CASSQGFTSSYEQYF	TGCGCCAGCAGCCAAGGCTTTACTAGTTCCTACGAGCAGTACTTC
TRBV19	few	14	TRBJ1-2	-	CASSTLGGDYGYTF	TGTGCCAGTAGTACCCTTGGGGGAGACTATGGCTACACCTTC
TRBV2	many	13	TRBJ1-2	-	CATIGHQSYGYTF	TGTGCCACCATTGGACACCAATCCTATGGCTACACCTTC
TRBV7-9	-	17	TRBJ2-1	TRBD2	CASSGFPGTSSYNEQFF	TGTGCCAGCAGCGGCTTCCCCGGGACTAGCTCCTACAATGAGCAGTTCTTC
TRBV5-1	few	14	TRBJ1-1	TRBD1	CASSSQGRYTEAFF	TGCGCCAGCAGCTCACAGGGGCGGTACACTGAAGCTTTCTTT
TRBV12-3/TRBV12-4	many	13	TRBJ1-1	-	CASSLTEGLEAFF	TGTGCCAGCAGTTTAACAGAAGGACTGGAAGCTTTCTTT
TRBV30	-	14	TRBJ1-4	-	CAWGDGTRNEKLFF	TGTGCCTGGGGGGACGGGACCCGTAATGAAAAACTGTTTTTT
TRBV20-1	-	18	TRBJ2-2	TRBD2	CSARGGTSGRAYTGELFF	TGCAGTGCTAGGGGGGGGACTAGCGGGAGGGCCTACACCGGGGAGCTGTTTTTT
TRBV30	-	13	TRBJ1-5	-	CAWSETANQPQHF	TGTGCCTGGAGTGAGACAGCCAATCAGCCCCAGCATTTT